The clone carrying this T cell receptor beta chain was counted only a few times. Its matching antigen is unknown. This CDR3 is 16 amino acids long. Per the germline V gene, CDR1 is MDHEN and CDR2 is SYDVKM. V gave up 0 bases and J gave up 4 bases, with 16 bases separating them. Using its own MiXCR run on the RT-PCR reads, TCRdb lists one record per CDR3 protein. This table has around 710,000 distinct CDR3 sequences, around 14% appearing once. This record comes from a study of response to subunit inactivated influenza vaccine. Findings and limits, study-wide: With each seasonal influenza vaccination, the authors suggested, few new T cells are recruited.

The source of this sequence is a man between 50 and 59 years old who received an inactivated influenza vaccine. Here the sequenced sample was PBMCs from blood, taken approximately 15 days before vaccination. V usage is TRBV28 and J usage is TRBJ2-7; D might be TRBD1 or TRBD2, each matching 5 bases. For the CDR3, the DNA is TGTGCCAGCAGTTTATGGCCGACACTAGGGGATTACGAGCAGTACTTC. Translation gives CASSLWPTLGDYEQYF.